This T cell receptor beta chain appears in the sequencing data of a study of patients and donors after allogeneic stem cell transplantation. The CDR3 is made up of 16 amino acids. Per the germline V gene, CDR1 is MGHRA and CDR2 is YSYEKL. V was clipped by 5 bases and J by 3 bases; unmatched bases: 10. This clonotype was observed at least ten times. TCRdb reprocessed the RT-PCR reads via MiXCR and lists one record per CDR3 protein. The sample holds more than 75,000 distinct CDR3 sequences, 4% to 5% seen once. Sequencing used blood, either unsorted or a sorted T cell fraction (not recorded which). This receptor was taken from a human donor who was either an allogeneic HSCT recipient or a stem cell or donor lymphocyte infusion donor (not recorded which). It is not recorded whose cells these are; they may come from a transplant donor. This rearrangement joins TRBV4-1 to TRBJ1-3; 7 bases are a match to TRBD1. CDR3 sequence: CASSNDRARGGNTIYF. The CDR3 coding sequence is TGCGCCAGCAGCAACGACAGGGCGCGAGGTGGAAACACCATATATTTT.